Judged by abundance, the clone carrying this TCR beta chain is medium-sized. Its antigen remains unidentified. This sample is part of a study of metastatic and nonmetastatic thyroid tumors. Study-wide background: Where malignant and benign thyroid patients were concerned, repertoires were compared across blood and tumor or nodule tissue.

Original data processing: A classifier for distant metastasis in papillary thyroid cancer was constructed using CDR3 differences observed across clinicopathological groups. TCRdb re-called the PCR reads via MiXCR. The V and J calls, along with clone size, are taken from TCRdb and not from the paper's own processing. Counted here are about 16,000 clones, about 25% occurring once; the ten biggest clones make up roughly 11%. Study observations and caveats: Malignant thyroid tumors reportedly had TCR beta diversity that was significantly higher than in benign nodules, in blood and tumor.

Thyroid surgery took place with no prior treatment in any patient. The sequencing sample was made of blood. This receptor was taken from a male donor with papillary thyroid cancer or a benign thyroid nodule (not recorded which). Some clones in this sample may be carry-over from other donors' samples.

The CDR3 reads CASSYNPPWNSPLHF. The CDR3 nucleotides read TGTGCCAGCAGTTACAACCCCCCTTGGAATTCACCCCTCCACTTT. J is TRBJ1-6 and V is TRBV6-5; D is ambiguous. Germline V gene sequence: CDR1 MNHEY, CDR2 SVGAGI. The CDR3 has 15 residues. Trimming pared 2 bases from V and 7 bases from J, leaving 12 bases between.